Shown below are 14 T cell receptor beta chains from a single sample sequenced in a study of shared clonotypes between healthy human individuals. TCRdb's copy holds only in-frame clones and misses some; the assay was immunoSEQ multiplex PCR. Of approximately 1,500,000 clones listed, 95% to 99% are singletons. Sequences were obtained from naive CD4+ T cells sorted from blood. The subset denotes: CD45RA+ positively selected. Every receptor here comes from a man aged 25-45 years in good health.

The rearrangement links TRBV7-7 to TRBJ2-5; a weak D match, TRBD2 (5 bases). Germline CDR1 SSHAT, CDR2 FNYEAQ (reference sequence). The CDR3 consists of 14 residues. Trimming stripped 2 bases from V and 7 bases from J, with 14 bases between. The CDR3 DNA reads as TGTGCCAGCAGCTTAAGTCAGGAGGTTCGGACCCAGTACTTC. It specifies CASSLSQEVRTQYF.

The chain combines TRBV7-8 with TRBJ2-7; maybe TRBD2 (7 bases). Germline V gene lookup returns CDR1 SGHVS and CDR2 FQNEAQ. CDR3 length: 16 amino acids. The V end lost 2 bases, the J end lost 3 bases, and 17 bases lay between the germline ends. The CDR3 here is CASSLMSRGGGYEQYF. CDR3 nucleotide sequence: TGTGCCAGCAGCTTAATGTCACGCGGGGGCGGCTACGAGCAGTACTTC.

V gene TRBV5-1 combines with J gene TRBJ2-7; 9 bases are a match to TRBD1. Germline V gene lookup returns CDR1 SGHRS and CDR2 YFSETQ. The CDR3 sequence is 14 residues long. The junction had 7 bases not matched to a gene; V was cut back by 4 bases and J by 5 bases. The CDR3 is CASSVRDRAHEQYF. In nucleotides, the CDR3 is TGCGCCAGCAGCGTGCGGGACAGGGCGCACGAGCAGTACTTC.

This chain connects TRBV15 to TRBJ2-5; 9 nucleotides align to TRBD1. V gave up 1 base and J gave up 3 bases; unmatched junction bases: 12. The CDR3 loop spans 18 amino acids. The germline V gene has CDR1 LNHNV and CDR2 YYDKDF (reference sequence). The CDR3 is CATSRGQLHRGLEETQYF. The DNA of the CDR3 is TGTGCCACCAGCAGAGGTCAGCTACACAGGGGGCTAGAAGAGACCCAGTACTTC.

The CDR3 nucleotides read TGTGCCAGCAGCTTAAGGGGAGGGGGGTTGAACACTGAAGCTTTCTTT. Translation: CASSLRGGGLNTEAFF. The rearrangement joins TRBV11-2 to TRBJ1-1; perhaps TRBD1 as D (6 bases). The CDR3 has 16 residues. Germline values: CDR1 SGHAT, CDR2 FQNNGV. The V and J ends lost 2 bases and 0 bases respectively, with 13 bases between them.

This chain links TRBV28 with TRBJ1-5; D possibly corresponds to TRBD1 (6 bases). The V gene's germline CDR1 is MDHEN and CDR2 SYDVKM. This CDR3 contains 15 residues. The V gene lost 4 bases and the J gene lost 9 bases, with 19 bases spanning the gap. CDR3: CASSWGAGAPLPQHF. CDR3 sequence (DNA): TGTGCCAGCAGTTGGGGCGCAGGGGCTCCACTGCCCCAGCATTTT.

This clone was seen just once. Written as DNA, the CDR3 is TGTGCCAGCTCACCTGACAGGGGGTATCAGCCCCAGCATTTT. It encodes CASSPDRGYQPQHF. The rearrangement uses TRBV18 and TRBJ1-5; TRBD1 aligns across 9 bases. From germline, CDR1 is KGHSH and CDR2 LQKENI. V dropped 3 bases and J dropped 5; count of bases not matched to a gene: 2. CDR3 length equals 14 residues.

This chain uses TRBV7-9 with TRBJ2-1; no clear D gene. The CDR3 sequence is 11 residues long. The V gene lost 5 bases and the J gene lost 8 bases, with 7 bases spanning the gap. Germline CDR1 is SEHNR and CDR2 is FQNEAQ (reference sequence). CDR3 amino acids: CASSPQDEQFF. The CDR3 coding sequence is TGTGCCAGCAGCCCCCAGGATGAGCAGTTCTTC.

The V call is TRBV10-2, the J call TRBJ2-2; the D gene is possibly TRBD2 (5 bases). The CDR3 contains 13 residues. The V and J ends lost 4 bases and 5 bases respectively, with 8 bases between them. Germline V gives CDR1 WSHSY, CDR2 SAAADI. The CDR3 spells CASSVSGTGELFF. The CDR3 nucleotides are TGCGCCAGCAGTGTCTCGGGGACCGGGGAGCTGTTTTTT.

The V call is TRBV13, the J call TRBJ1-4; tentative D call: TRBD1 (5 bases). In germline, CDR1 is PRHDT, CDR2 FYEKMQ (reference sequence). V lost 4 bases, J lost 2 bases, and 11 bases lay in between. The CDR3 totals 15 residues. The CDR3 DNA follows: TGTGCCAGCAGCTCCCTGCGGGGGACTAATGAAAAACTGTTTTTT. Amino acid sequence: CASSSLRGTNEKLFF.

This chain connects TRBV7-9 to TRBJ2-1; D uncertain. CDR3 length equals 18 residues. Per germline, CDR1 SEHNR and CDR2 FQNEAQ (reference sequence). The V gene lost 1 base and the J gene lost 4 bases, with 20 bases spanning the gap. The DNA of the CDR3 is TGTGCCAGCAGCTTAGAGGCTCCTTCCTTCACTCGTTACAATGAGCAGTTCTTC. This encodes CASSLEAPSFTRYNEQFF.

The CDR3 region is CASSRGLAGFNEQFF. DNA for the CDR3: TGCGCCAGCAGCCGGGGACTAGCGGGATTCAATGAGCAGTTCTTC. The chain joins TRBV5-1 to TRBJ2-1, with TRBD2 matching 13 bases. V trimming: 4 bases; J trimming: 6 bases; junction bases outside the gene matches: 4. Germline V gene data show CDR1 as SGHRS and CDR2 as YFSETQ. The CDR3 consists of 15 residues.

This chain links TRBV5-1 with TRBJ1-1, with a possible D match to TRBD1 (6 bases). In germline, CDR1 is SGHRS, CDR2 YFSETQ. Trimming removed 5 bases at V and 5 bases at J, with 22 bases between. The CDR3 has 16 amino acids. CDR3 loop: CASRHSGGNQKTEAFF. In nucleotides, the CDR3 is TGCGCCAGCAGACACTCGGGGGGCAACCAGAAGACTGAAGCTTTCTTT.

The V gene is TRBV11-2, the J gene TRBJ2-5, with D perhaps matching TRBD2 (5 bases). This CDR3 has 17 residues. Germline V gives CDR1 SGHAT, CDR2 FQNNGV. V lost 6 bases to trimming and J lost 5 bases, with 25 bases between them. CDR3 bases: TGTGCCAGCAGTGAGGTGTGGAGGATCATCGTCGACGAGACCCAGTACTTC. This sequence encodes CASSEVWRIIVDETQYF.